The 28 T cell receptor beta chains reported below all come from one sample, sequenced in a study of blood T cell repertoires in COVID-19. The method was immunoSEQ multiplex PCR; TCRdb's version includes in-frame clones alone and lacks a portion of them. The data show 75,000 to 85,000 clones, about 85% seen once. Source material: peripheral blood. These receptors were taken from a man between 60 and 75 years old with COVID-19, enrolled during active disease.

This chain connects TRBV23-1 to TRBJ1-2; a possible D gene is TRBD1 (5 bases). TRBV23-1 is assigned to the ORF class and has an uncertain function. CDR3 length equals 14 residues. V lost 3 bases to trimming and J lost 6 bases, with 14 bases between them. CDR3 DNA: TGCGCCAGCAGTCATAGGCAGGGCTCCCATGGCTACACCTTC. Translated: CASSHRQGSHGYTF.

The V call is TRBV7-2, the J call TRBJ1-1; possible D gene TRBD1, 6 bases. CDR3 length: 13 amino acids. The V gene lost 1 base and the J gene lost 10 bases, with 13 bases spanning the gap. Germline CDR1 SGHTA, CDR2 FQGNSA. This chain's CDR3 is CASSLGGTGRAFF. CDR3 DNA sequence: TGTGCCAGCAGCTTAGGGGGAACAGGGAGAGCTTTCTTT.

This chain uses TRBV6-5 with TRBJ2-1; possibly TRBD1 for D (5 bases). The CDR3 covers 15 residues. Trimming pared 2 bases from V and 1 base from J, leaving 9 bases between. From germline, CDR1 is MNHEY and CDR2 SVGAGI. The CDR3 region is CASSYKAGSYNEQFF. CDR3 DNA sequence: TGTGCCAGCAGTTACAAGGCAGGGTCCTACAATGAGCAGTTCTTC.

The J gene is TRBJ2-3, the V gene TRBV6-5; D remains unclear. The V gene's germline CDR1 is MNHEY and CDR2 SVGAGI. This CDR3 has 13 amino acids. V gave up 6 bases and J gave up 0 bases, with 7 bases separating them. CDR3 in amino acids: CASRPVSTDTQYF. The CDR3 region has the DNA TGTGCCAGCAGACCAGTTAGCACAGATACGCAGTATTTT.

The rearrangement uses TRBV11-2 and TRBJ2-5; D not certain. The germline V gene encodes CDR1 SGHAT and CDR2 FQNNGV. V was clipped by 5 bases and J by 5 bases, with 6 bases between them. CDR3 length equals 11 residues. In DNA form, the CDR3 reads TGTGCCAGCAGCCCTCTCGAGACCCAGTACTTC. Its protein is CASSPLETQYF.

V usage is TRBV5-1 and J usage is TRBJ2-2, with 8 bases matching TRBD2. CDR1 SGHRS and CDR2 YFSETQ come from the germline V gene. J lost 6 bases, V lost 4 bases, and 11 bases had no gene match. CDR3 length: 16 amino acids. DNA of the CDR3: TGCGCCAGCAGCCCCCAGGGACTAGATGGGGCCGGGGAGCTGTTTTTT. This sequence encodes CASSPQGLDGAGELFF.

The chain is built from TRBV14 and TRBJ1-1; D call uncertain. In germline, CDR1 is SGHDN, CDR2 FVKESK. The CDR3 loop spans 12 amino acids. V shed 1 base and J shed 10 bases, with 10 bases lying between them. The CDR3 loop is CASSQGTIRAFF. The DNA of the CDR3 is TGTGCCAGCAGCCAAGGGACTATTAGAGCTTTCTTT. The entire variable domain, with the rest obtained from reference TRBV14 and TRBJ1-1, is as follows: EAGVTQFPSHSVIEKGQTVTLRCDPISGHDNLYWYRRVMGKEIKFLLHFVKESKQDESGMPNNRFLAERTGGTYSTLKVQPAELEDSGVYFCASSQGTIRAFFGQGTRLTVV.

This rearrangement joins TRBV3-1 (or the pseudogene TRBV3-2) to TRBJ2-3; 9 nucleotides line up with TRBD2. J gave up 6 bases and V 3 bases, and 4 bases lay outside the gene matches. This CDR3 comprises 14 residues. Germline V lookup: CDR1 LGHDT, CDR2 YNNKEL (reference sequence). The CDR3 sequence is CASSQRGGVDTQYF. DNA for the CDR3: TGTGCCAGCAGCCAGCGGGGGGGAGTCGATACGCAGTATTTT.

CDR3 nucleotide sequence: TGTGCCAGCAGTGAATCGGCAGGGCTACCCCAGCATTTT. Translation: CASSESAGLPQHF. The chain employs TRBV6-1 and TRBJ1-5; D perhaps matches TRBD1 (5 bases). Germline V gene sequence: CDR1 MNHNS, CDR2 SASEGT. The CDR3 runs 13 residues. The V end lost 2 bases, the J end lost 10 bases, and 12 bases lay between the germline ends.

The gene calls are TRBV6-5 and TRBJ1-1, with 10 nucleotides matching TRBD1. Germline loops: CDR1 MNHEY, CDR2 SVGAGI. The CDR3 has 15 amino acids. After removal of 5 bases from V and 4 bases from J, the junction contained 7 bases not matched to a gene. The CDR3 nucleotides read TGTGCCAGCAGTACGAAATGGACAGGGGGCACTGAAGCTTTCTTT. Translating it yields CASSTKWTGGTEAFF.

This sequence joins TRBV6-4 and TRBJ2-2, with 12 bases identical to TRBD1. This CDR3 contains 17 residues. V shed 4 bases, J shed 4 bases, and the junction held 7 bases outside the gene matches. Germline V gene data show CDR1 as MRHNA and CDR2 as SNTAGT. The CDR3 loop is CASSATGQGARTGELFF. DNA of the CDR3: TGTGCCAGCAGTGCCACGGGACAGGGGGCGCGCACCGGGGAGCTGTTTTTT.

The rearrangement joins TRBV30 to TRBJ1-5; D ambiguous. CDR1 and CDR2 (germline): GTSNPN, SVGIG (reference sequence). Trimming took off 3 bases at V and 1 base at J, with 10 bases between the two ends. The CDR3 runs to 14 residues. As DNA, the CDR3 is TGTGCCTGGAGCGCCGGTTTGAGCAATCAGCCCCAGCATTTT. The encoded protein is CAWSAGLSNQPQHF.

This clone was detected only once. The gene calls are TRBV6-6 and TRBJ1-2, with a possible D match to TRBD1 (5 bases). Germline CDR1 reads MNHNY; CDR2 reads SVGAGI (reference sequence). V was pared by 6 bases and J by 4 bases, with 15 bases between. This CDR3 is built from 14 residues. CDR3 in DNA: TGTGCCAGCAGCCCCACACGGGGGTTCTATGGCTACACCTTC. It yields the protein CASSPTRGFYGYTF.

The chain uses TRBV7-9 and TRBJ2-1; 12 bases align to TRBD2. Trimming cost V 5 bases and J 4 bases; bases outside gene matches: 6. The CDR3 has 16 residues. The germline V gene has CDR1 SEHNR and CDR2 FQNEAQ (reference sequence). CDR3 sequence reads: CASSPRTSGTYNEQFF. For the CDR3, the DNA is TGTGCCAGCAGCCCTCGGACTAGCGGGACTTACAATGAGCAGTTCTTC.

The chain uses TRBV7-2 and TRBJ2-3, with 10 positions matching TRBD2. Germline CDR1 and CDR2: SGHTA and FQGNSA. J was trimmed by 3 bases and V by 0 bases; bases with no gene match: 6. CDR3 length: 17 residues. CDR3 loop: CASSLAWASGRTDTQYF. CDR3 nucleotide sequence: TGTGCCAGCAGCTTAGCGTGGGCTAGCGGGAGAACAGATACGCAGTATTTT.

The chain employs TRBV18 and TRBJ2-1; 9 bases fit TRBD2. Trimming at V came to 1 base and at J to 10 bases, leaving 17 bases not matched to a gene. The CDR3 loop spans 18 amino acids. Per germline, CDR1 KGHSH and CDR2 LQKENI. CDR3 DNA: TGTGCCAGCTCACCACGACTAGCGGTTAGGGACCAAGACGACGAGCAGTTCTTC. The encoded protein is CASSPRLAVRDQDDEQFF.

CDR3 bases: TGCGCCAGCAGTGAATCACTAGCGGGAGGTTTTGAGACCCAGTACTTC. This gives the protein CASSESLAGGFETQYF. V and J are TRBV10-1 and TRBJ2-5; TRBD2 agrees at 12 bases. J lost 5 bases, V lost 3 bases, and 7 bases had no gene match. Germline V lookup: CDR1 WNHNN, CDR2 SYGVQD (reference sequence). The CDR3 covers 16 residues.

This chain connects TRBV5-1 to TRBJ2-1, with 7 nucleotides matching TRBD2. The CDR3 runs to 17 residues. V shed 3 bases, J shed 4 bases, and the junction held 13 bases outside the gene matches. Germline CDR1 and CDR2: SGHRS and YFSETQ. CDR3 sequence: CASSYVGGVEAYNEQFF. DNA for the CDR3: TGCGCCAGCAGCTACGTTGGGGGGGTTGAGGCGTACAATGAGCAGTTCTTC. Using reference TRBV5-1 and TRBJ2-1 for the parts outside the CDR3, the full variable domain is KAGVTQTPRYLIKTRGQQVTLSCSPISGHRSVSWYQQTPGQGLQFLFEYFSETQRNKGNFPGRFSGRQFSNSRSEMNVSTLELGDSALYLCASSYVGGVEAYNEQFFGPGTRLTVL.

The genes are TRBV1 and TRBJ2-7; TRBD2, the D gene given by the table, was not confirmed from the DNA. TRBV1 is shown as a pseudogene. The CDR3 extends over 13 amino acids. The CDR3 reads CTSSRGGVGEQYF. In DNA form, the CDR3 reads TGCACCAGCAGCCGCGGGGGGGTTGGCGAGCAGTACTTC.

The chain recombines TRBV6-2 or TRBV6-3 with TRBJ2-5; 12 bases match TRBD2. The CDR3 covers 18 residues. The germline gives CDR1 MNHEY, CDR2 SVGEGT. J was trimmed by 7 bases and V by 3 bases; bases with no gene match: 15. This CDR3 is CASSYSLGLAGGPATQYF. CDR3 coding DNA: TGTGCCAGCAGTTATAGTCTAGGGCTAGCGGGAGGGCCGGCGACCCAGTACTTC.

The rearrangement links TRBV5-1 to TRBJ2-1; tentatively, D is TRBD2 (5 bases). Germline CDR1 is SGHRS and CDR2 is YFSETQ. Trimming removed 0 bases from V and 0 bases from J, with 10 bases in between. The CDR3 has 16 residues. In DNA form, the CDR3 reads TGCGCCAGCAGCTTGGGCGGGCAGAGCTCCTACAATGAGCAGTTCTTC. As protein: CASSLGGQSSYNEQFF.

The chain recombines TRBV5-6 with TRBJ2-5, with 8 positions matching TRBD2. After removal of 3 bases from V and 2 bases from J, the junction contained 3 bases not matched to a gene. Germline V CDR1 and CDR2: SGHDT, YYEEEE. The CDR3 totals 14 residues. CDR3 sequence reads: CASSSTSVQETQYF. CDR3 DNA sequence: TGTGCCAGCAGCTCGACTAGCGTGCAAGAGACCCAGTACTTC.

The rearrangement links TRBV28 to TRBJ2-1; 12 nucleotides align to TRBD2. V lost 1 base to trimming and J lost 8 bases; unmatched junction nucleotides: 3. This CDR3 has 15 amino acids. The germline V gene has CDR1 MDHEN and CDR2 SYDVKM. CDR3 coding DNA: TGTGCCAGCAGTTTATCTAGCGGGGGGGCCGATGAGCAGTTCTTC. It is translated as CASSLSSGGADEQFF.

The V gene is TRBV15, the J gene TRBJ2-7; D is possibly TRBD2 (6 bases). The CDR3 totals 16 residues. V was cut by 6 bases and J by 3 bases, with 21 bases left in between. The germline V gene encodes CDR1 LNHNV and CDR2 YYDKDF (reference sequence). The CDR3 sequence: CATSPSPGAEYYEQYF. The CDR3 DNA follows: TGTGCCACCAGTCCGAGCCCGGGAGCCGAATACTACGAGCAGTACTTC.

The CDR3 loop reads CASSQVGVWDRGSGELFF. The CDR3 DNA follows: TGTGCCAGCAGCCAAGTGGGGGTATGGGACAGGGGATCCGGGGAGCTGTTTTTT. The J gene is TRBJ2-2, the V gene TRBV4-2; TRBD1 matches at 10 bases. The ends lost 1 base at V and 6 bases at J; junction bases unmatched: 11. The CDR3 has 18 residues. Germline CDR1 reads LGHNA; CDR2 reads YNFKEQ.

The chain is built from TRBV6-1 and TRBJ2-7; D is undetermined. The CDR3 loop spans 13 amino acids. The V end lost 3 bases, the J end lost 5 bases, and 11 bases lay between the germline ends. The V gene's germline CDR1 is MNHNS and CDR2 SASEGT. The CDR3 DNA is TGTGCCAGCAGTGACGTGGCAGTCCACGAGCAGTACTTC. As protein: CASSDVAVHEQYF.

This clone came up a few times. The CDR3 coding sequence is TGCGCCAGCAGCCCAGAGGGGGCGCAAACCGGGGAGCTGTTTTTT. This codes for CASSPEGAQTGELFF. The chain links TRBV5-1 to TRBJ2-2; TRBD1 matches 7 bases. Germline V lookup: CDR1 SGHRS, CDR2 YFSETQ. V shed 4 bases and J 5 bases; nucleotides not matched to a gene: 8. CDR3 length equals 15 residues.

There are a few counts of this clone. The J gene is TRBJ2-7, the V gene TRBV4-2; 7 nucleotides match TRBD2. Germline CDR1 is LGHNA and CDR2 is YNFKEQ. The CDR3 contains 16 residues. V was clipped by 3 bases and J by 3 bases; unmatched bases: 11. The CDR3: CASSHLGTREHYEQYF. The CDR3 DNA reads as TGTGCCAGCAGCCATCTAGGGACGCGGGAGCACTACGAGCAGTACTTC.